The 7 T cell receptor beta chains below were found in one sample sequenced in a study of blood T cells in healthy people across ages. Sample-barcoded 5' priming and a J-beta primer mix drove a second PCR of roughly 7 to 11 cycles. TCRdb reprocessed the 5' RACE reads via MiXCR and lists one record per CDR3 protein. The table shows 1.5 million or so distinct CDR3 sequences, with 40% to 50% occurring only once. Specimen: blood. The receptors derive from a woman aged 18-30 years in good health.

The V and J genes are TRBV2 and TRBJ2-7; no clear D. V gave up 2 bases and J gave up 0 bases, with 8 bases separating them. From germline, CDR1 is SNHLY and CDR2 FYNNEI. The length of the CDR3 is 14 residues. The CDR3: CASSELQTSYEQYF. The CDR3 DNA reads TGTGCCAGCAGTGAACTACAGACCTCCTACGAGCAGTACTTC.

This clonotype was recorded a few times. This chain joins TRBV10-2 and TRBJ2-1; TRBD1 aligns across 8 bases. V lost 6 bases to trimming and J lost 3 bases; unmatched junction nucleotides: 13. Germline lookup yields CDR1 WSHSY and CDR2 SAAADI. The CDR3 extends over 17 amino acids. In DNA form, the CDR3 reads TGCGCCAGCAGCTTCACACACAGGGGGGCTAGCTACAATGAGCAGTTCTTC. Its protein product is CASSFTHRGASYNEQFF.

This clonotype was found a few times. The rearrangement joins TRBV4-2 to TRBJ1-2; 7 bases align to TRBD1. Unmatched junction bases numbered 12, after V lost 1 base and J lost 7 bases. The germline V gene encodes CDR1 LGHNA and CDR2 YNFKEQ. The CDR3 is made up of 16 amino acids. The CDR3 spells CASSQGADRVNGGYTF. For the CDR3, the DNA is TGTGCCAGCAGCCAAGGAGCCGACAGGGTAAACGGTGGCTACACCTTC.

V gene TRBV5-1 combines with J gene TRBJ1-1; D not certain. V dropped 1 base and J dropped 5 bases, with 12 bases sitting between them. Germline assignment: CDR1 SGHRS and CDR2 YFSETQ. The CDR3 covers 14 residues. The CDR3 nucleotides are TGCGCCAGCAGCTTGTCACCCAGTCGGACTGAAGCTTTCTTT. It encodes CASSLSPSRTEAFF.

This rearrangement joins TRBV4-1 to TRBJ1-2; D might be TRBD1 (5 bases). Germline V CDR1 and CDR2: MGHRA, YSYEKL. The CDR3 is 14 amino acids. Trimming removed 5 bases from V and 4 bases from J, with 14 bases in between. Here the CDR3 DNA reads TGCGCCAGCAGCGAAGGGGATCATAGCTATGGCTACACCTTC. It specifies CASSEGDHSYGYTF.

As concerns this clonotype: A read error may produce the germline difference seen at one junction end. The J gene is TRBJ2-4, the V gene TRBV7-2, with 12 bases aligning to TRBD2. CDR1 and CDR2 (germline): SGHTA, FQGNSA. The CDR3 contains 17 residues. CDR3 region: CASSLVSIGLAGNIQHF. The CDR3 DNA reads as TGTGCCAGCAGCTTAGTTAGTATCGGACTAGCGGGAAACATTCAGCACTTC.

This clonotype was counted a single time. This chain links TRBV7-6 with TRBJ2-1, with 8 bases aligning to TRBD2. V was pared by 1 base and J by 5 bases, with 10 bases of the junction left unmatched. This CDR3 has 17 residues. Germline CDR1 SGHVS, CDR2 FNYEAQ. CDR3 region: CASSLEVPGGAHNEQFF. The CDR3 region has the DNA TGTGCCAGCAGCTTAGAAGTCCCGGGAGGGGCCCACAATGAGCAGTTCTTC.